Detailed here is one T cell receptor beta chain. The sample belongs to a study of blood T cell repertoires in COVID-19. About the research overall: Spain, Italy and the United States supplied samples that represented acute and convalescent COVID-19.

In the authors' workflow: Reference gene primer amplification gave estimated nucleated cell counts. TCRdb's table, derived via immunoSEQ multiplex PCR, lists solely in-frame clones and lacks some. The V and J calls and clone size come from that table; D and trimming were worked out from the DNA. The repertoire holds more than 200,000 clones, more than 70% seen once, with 4.3% in the top ten. Participants came from about two dozen US areas, aged roughly 18 to 95 years. Participant-reported clinical history was the basis for cohort assignment. Sequencing was performed on PBMCs or T cells enriched from blood (not recorded which). The source of this sequence is a man aged 25 to 40 with acute COVID-19.

Here the CDR3 DNA reads TGTGCCACCGGATCCTTACTAGCGGGGGCCACAGATACGCAGTATTTT. Amino acid sequence: CATGSLLAGATDTQYF. The rearrangement uses TRBV10-3 and TRBJ2-3; TRBD2 matches at 11 bases. CDR3 length: 16 amino acids. V shed 10 bases and J 2 bases; nucleotides not matched to a gene: 11. Germline-derived CDR1 and CDR2 are ENHRY and SYGVKD.